What follows are 5 T cell receptor beta chains derived from one specimen sequenced in a study of technical replicates of blood from four donors. Sequencing was performed with immunoSEQ multiplex PCR; in TCRdb, only in-frame clones are kept and a portion is missing. This sample has some 67,000 clones, with roughly 98% found just once. The sample comprised T cells isolated from PBMCs. These receptors were taken from a human donor in good health.

This chain uses TRBV5-1 with TRBJ1-5; weak D call: TRBD1 (6 bases). This CDR3 is 13 amino acids long. Germline V gene lookup returns CDR1 SGHRS and CDR2 YFSETQ. The V gene lost 0 bases and the J gene lost 6 bases, with 7 bases spanning the gap. The CDR3 region is CASSLEGGQPQHF. The CDR3 DNA follows: TGCGCCAGCAGCTTGGAAGGGGGTCAGCCCCAGCATTTT.

The V and J genes are TRBV11-2 and TRBJ2-7; TRBD2 agrees at 10 bases. V gave up 6 bases and J gave up 3 bases; unmatched junction bases: 8. In germline, CDR1 is SGHAT, CDR2 FQNNGV. This CDR3 contains 15 residues. The CDR3 bases are TGTGCCAGCAGTTCTAGCGGGGGAGCGAACTACGAGCAGTACTTC. Translation gives CASSSSGGANYEQYF.

This rearrangement joins TRBV25-1 to TRBJ2-5, with D perhaps matching TRBD2 (5 bases). This CDR3 has 15 amino acids. V lost 3 bases and J 3 bases, leaving 14 bases between the germline ends. Looked up from germline, CDR1 is MGHDK and CDR2 is SYGVNS. CDR3 coding DNA: TGTGCCAGCAGTGACGGTTGGCAGACTAAAGAGACCCAGTACTTC. Translating gives CASSDGWQTKETQYF.

The J gene is TRBJ2-3, the V gene TRBV6-5; possible D gene TRBD1, 6 bases. Trimming cost V 0 bases and J 4 bases, with 8 bases left between them. Germline CDR1 is MNHEY and CDR2 is SVGAGI. The CDR3 covers 14 residues. DNA for the CDR3: TGTGCCAGCAGTTACTCGACAGGAGCAGATACGCAGTATTTT. This translates into CASSYSTGADTQYF.

The chain links TRBV11-2 to TRBJ1-5; D might be TRBD1 (6 bases). This CDR3 is built from 14 residues. Germline V gene sequence: CDR1 SGHAT, CDR2 FQNNGV. Trimming shortened V by 5 bases and J by 9 bases, and 17 bases separated the two germline ends. CDR3 protein: CASSPQGSVWPQHF. The CDR3 nucleotides are TGTGCCAGCAGCCCACAGGGAAGTGTTTGGCCCCAGCATTTT.